The 7 T cell receptor beta chains in this list originate from one sample, sequenced in a study of shared clonotypes between healthy human individuals. Assay: immunoSEQ multiplex PCR; the TCRdb copy retains only in-frame clones and omits some. The table includes 550,000 to 800,000 clones, approximately 79% detected once. Source material: memory CD4+ T cells sorted from blood. Subset described: CD45RA-negative fraction. These receptors were collected from a woman aged 25-40 years in good health.

This clone was observed a single time. The rearrangement joins TRBV4-1 to TRBJ2-7, with D possibly TRBD1 on 6 matching bases. There are 15 residues in the CDR3. Germline values: CDR1 MGHRA, CDR2 YSYEKL. Trimming took off 4 bases at V and 3 bases at J, with 16 bases between the two ends. The CDR3 DNA reads as TGCGCCAGCAGCCCACTCGCGACAGGAGACTACGAGCAGTACTTC. It translates to CASSPLATGDYEQYF.

V is TRBV28 and J is TRBJ1-5; 7 bases agree with TRBD1. V dropped 7 bases and J dropped 7; count of bases not matched to a gene: 10. The CDR3 is 14 residues long. Germline V gene sequence: CDR1 MDHEN, CDR2 SYDVKM. Written as DNA, the CDR3 is TGTGCCAGCATACAGGGGATTCCGTACCAGCCCCAGCATTTT. This sequence encodes CASIQGIPYQPQHF.

The chain carries TRBV5-1 and TRBJ2-1, with 9 bases lining up with TRBD1. The length of the CDR3 is 16 residues. Germline V gene sequence: CDR1 SGHRS, CDR2 YFSETQ. The V gene end was trimmed by 0 bases and the J gene end by 6 bases; junction bases not matched to a gene: 7. DNA for the CDR3: TGCGCCAGCAGCTTGGTTAAGGACAGGGGTTCCAATGAGCAGTTCTTC. Protein product: CASSLVKDRGSNEQFF. The full variable domain, with the rest looked up from reference TRBV5-1 and TRBJ2-1, is KAGVTQTPRYLIKTRGQQVTLSCSPISGHRSVSWYQQTPGQGLQFLFEYFSETQRNKGNFPGRFSGRQFSNSRSEMNVSTLELGDSALYLCASSLVKDRGSNEQFFGPGTRLTVL.

The V gene is TRBV19, the J gene TRBJ2-2, with 13 bases matching TRBD2. This CDR3 contains 16 residues. V trimming: 2 bases; J trimming: 4 bases; junction bases outside the gene matches: 1. The V gene's germline CDR1 is LNHDA and CDR2 SQIVND (reference sequence). The CDR3 DNA reads as TGTGCCAGTAGTATAACTAGCGGGAGGGCCACCGGGGAGCTGTTTTTT. Its translation is CASSITSGRATGELFF.

Comment on this clone: Other DNA variants within this sample encode the same CDR3. The chain has TRBV7-2 and TRBJ2-5; D is perhaps TRBD1 (5 bases). V dropped 4 bases and J dropped 2 bases, with 8 bases sitting between them. The CDR3 runs 13 residues. Germline loops: CDR1 SGHTA, CDR2 FQGNSA. In DNA form, the CDR3 reads TGTGCCAGCAGCTACCGGACACAAGAGACCCAGTACTTC. This encodes CASSYRTQETQYF.

The J gene is TRBJ2-5, the V gene TRBV30; a possible D gene is TRBD2 (5 bases). Germline V gives CDR1 GTSNPN, CDR2 SVGIG (reference sequence). There are 14 residues in the CDR3. V lost 3 bases to trimming and J lost 4 bases, with 15 bases between them. The CDR3 DNA is TGTGCCTGGAGCGGAGGTTGGCAGAGAGAGACCCAGTACTTC. It translates to CAWSGGWQRETQYF.

The chain recombines TRBV15 with TRBJ2-7, with a tentative D call TRBD2 (5 bases). CDR3 length equals 15 residues. The germline V gene encodes CDR1 LNHNV and CDR2 YYDKDF (reference sequence). Trimming stripped 5 bases from V and 2 bases from J, with 16 bases between. This CDR3 is CATSQESGGPYEQYF. As DNA, the CDR3 is TGTGCCACCAGCCAAGAATCGGGCGGGCCCTACGAGCAGTACTTC. The full variable domain, with the rest looked up from reference TRBV15 and TRBJ2-7, is DAMVIQNPRYQVTQFGKPVTLSCSQTLNHNVMYWYQQKSSQAPKLLFHYYDKDFNNEADTPDNFQSRRPNTSFCFLDIRSPGLGDTAMYLCATSQESGGPYEQYFGPGTRLTVT.